Below are 26 T cell receptor beta chains sequenced from a single sample in a study of human T cells and chemical hapten exposure. The time point denotes: pre-sensitization, week 0. Treatment noted: therapeutic diphenylcyclopropenone sensitization with weekly scalp DPC. TCRdb re-analysed the RACE reads in MiXCR, keeping a single row per CDR3 protein. The sample has 200,000 to 300,000 distinct CDR3 sequences; approximately 8.6% are singletons. The material sequenced was whole blood, taken in connection with sensitization to the hapten diphenylcyclopropenone (DPC). The receptors come from a middle-aged woman with alopecia areata. Some clones in this sample may be carry-over from other donors' samples.

The rearrangement uses TRBV7-9 and TRBJ2-3; possible D gene TRBD2, 5 bases. V dropped 8 bases and J dropped 0 bases, with 6 bases sitting between them. Germline values: CDR1 SEHNR, CDR2 FQNEAQ (reference sequence). The CDR3 has 12 amino acids. CDR3 DNA: TGTGCCAGCGGAGGTAGCACAGATACGCAGTATTTT. Translation gives CASGGSTDTQYF. The variable domain in full, with the rest retrieved from reference TRBV7-9 and TRBJ2-3, is DTGVSQNPRHKITKRGQNVTFRCDPISEHNRLYWYRQTLGQGPEFLTYFQNEAQLEKSRLLSDRFSAERPKGSFSTLEIQRTEQGDSAMYLCASGGSTDTQYFGPGTRLTVL.

This clonotype was seen more than once but under ten times. The V call is TRBV6-5, the J call TRBJ2-7, with 8 bases aligning to TRBD2. This CDR3 has 16 amino acids. Germline V gene data show CDR1 as MNHEY and CDR2 as SVGAGI. The junction had 9 bases not matched to a gene; V was cut back by 3 bases and J by 2 bases. The CDR3 DNA reads as TGTGCCAGCAGTTATCATCGCGGGAGGAGGGCCTACGAGCAGTACTTC. Its translation: CASSYHRGRRAYEQYF.

The rearrangement uses TRBV6-2 or TRBV6-3 and TRBJ2-7, with 7 bases lining up with TRBD1. V dropped 6 bases and J dropped 2; count of bases not matched to a gene: 7. Germline CDR1 is MNHEY and CDR2 is SVGEGT. There are 14 residues in the CDR3. The CDR3 is CASREQGPTYEQYF. The CDR3 coding sequence is TGTGCCAGCAGAGAACAGGGGCCCACCTACGAGCAGTACTTC.

This clonotype has a handful of counts. The chain joins TRBV5-6 to TRBJ2-1; D is uncertain. Germline-derived CDR1 and CDR2 are SGHDT and YYEEEE. The CDR3 runs 13 residues. The ends were cut back, 3 bases at V and 8 bases at J, with 12 bases in the middle. The CDR3 spells CASSWPVSHEQFF. The CDR3 coding sequence is TGTGCCAGCAGCTGGCCTGTAAGTCATGAGCAGTTCTTC. Together with reference TRBV5-6 and TRBJ2-1, the CDR3 gives the full variable domain: DAGVTQSPTHLIKTRGQQVTLRCSPKSGHDTVSWYQQALGQGPQFIFQYYEEEERQRGNFPDRFSGHQFPNYSSELNVNALLLGDSALYLCASSWPVSHEQFFGPGTRLTVL.

This clonotype was found once. The chain links TRBV3-1 to TRBJ2-7; 9 bases fit TRBD2. The CDR3 has 16 amino acids. Germline-derived CDR1 and CDR2 are LGHDT and YNNKEL (reference sequence). With V trimmed by 1 base and J by 6 bases, 10 bases remained unmatched. CDR3: CASSQAASGVVGEQYF. CDR3 DNA: TGTGCCAGCAGCCAAGCCGCTAGCGGGGTTGTGGGCGAGCAGTACTTC.

This clonotype was seen more than once but under ten times. The chain uses TRBV20-1 and TRBJ2-2; D uncertain. The CDR3 contains 11 residues. The V gene lost 3 bases and the J gene lost 4 bases, with 3 bases spanning the gap. Germline V gives CDR1 DFQATT, CDR2 SNEGSKA (reference sequence). CDR3 sequence (DNA): TGCAGTGCTAGCCGCACCGGGGAGCTGTTTTTT. This sequence encodes CSASRTGELFF.

V gene TRBV4-1 combines with J gene TRBJ2-1, with unresolved D. Germline V gives CDR1 MGHRA, CDR2 YSYEKL. V was clipped by 2 bases and J by 7 bases, with 3 bases between them. The CDR3 is 11 residues long. The CDR3 region has the DNA TGCGCCAGCAGCCAACTTAATGAGCAGTTCTTC. This codes for CASSQLNEQFF.

This clonotype was counted a few times. This chain connects TRBV12-3 or TRBV12-4 to TRBJ2-3; no firm D call. The CDR3 length is 11 residues. The V end lost 8 bases, the J end lost 9 bases, and 12 bases lay between the germline ends. CDR3 in amino acids: CASSPPGTQYF. The CDR3 DNA follows: TGTGCCAGCTCCCCTCCTGGGACGCAGTATTTT.

This clonotype was recorded a few times. The chain recombines TRBV25-1 with TRBJ1-2, with a weak D call TRBD1 (6 bases). The CDR3 contains 14 residues. From germline, CDR1 is MGHDK and CDR2 SYGVNS. Trimming removed 6 bases from V and 5 bases from J, with 16 bases in between. In DNA, the CDR3 is TGTGCCAGCAGCCCCCAACAGGGAAGGTATGGCTACACCTTC. Protein sequence: CASSPQQGRYGYTF.

V and J are TRBV29-1 and TRBJ2-1; 8 bases match TRBD2. Unmatched junction bases numbered 20, after V lost 7 bases and J lost 0 bases. This CDR3 has 19 amino acids. The germline V gene encodes CDR1 SQVTM and CDR2 ANQGSEA. The CDR3 sequence is CSALSLGREGSGSYNEQFF. The CDR3 DNA sequence: TGCAGCGCCCTGTCCTTAGGACGGGAGGGGTCCGGCTCCTACAATGAGCAGTTCTTC.

This clonotype was counted only a few times. The rearrangement links TRBV28 to TRBJ2-1, with 9 bases aligning to TRBD1. V lost 10 bases and J lost 5; bases outside the gene matches: 9. The CDR3 contains 14 residues. Germline lookup yields CDR1 MDHEN and CDR2 SYDVKM. The CDR3 nucleotides read TGTGCCACCTGGGACAGGGAGGGGAACAATGAGCAGTTCTTC. Its protein product is CATWDREGNNEQFF.

This clonotype was picked up a small number of times. The CDR3 sequence: CASSPRVSYEQYF. The CDR3 DNA is TGTGCCAGCAGCCCAAGGGTTTCCTACGAGCAGTACTTC. The chain joins TRBV12-3 or TRBV12-4 to TRBJ2-7; no definite D call. The V gene lost 6 bases and the J gene lost 1 base, with 10 bases spanning the gap. The length of the CDR3 is 13 residues.

For the CDR3, the DNA is TGTGCCAGCAGCTTTTACCGGGACATTCAGTACTTC. Its translation is CASSFYRDIQYF. The chain has TRBV7-9 and TRBJ2-4; D ambiguous. This CDR3 is 12 amino acids long. In germline, CDR1 is SEHNR, CDR2 FQNEAQ (reference sequence). Trimming took off 3 bases at V and 8 bases at J, with 8 bases between the two ends.

This chain joins TRBV6-5 and TRBJ2-7; no definite D call. Per the germline V gene, CDR1 is MNHEY and CDR2 is SVGAGI. This CDR3 comprises 11 residues. V was pared by 6 bases and J by 4 bases, with 7 bases between. The CDR3 here is CASRSRYEQYF. The CDR3 DNA sequence: TGTGCCAGCAGGTCTCGATACGAGCAGTACTTC.

This clonotype was counted only a few times. CDR3 DNA sequence: TGTGCCAGCAGCCTACAGGCTTTGACCTACGAGCAGTACTTC. It is translated as CASSLQALTYEQYF. The chain links TRBV28 to TRBJ2-7, with a tentative D call TRBD1 (5 bases). Deletions cut 6 bases from V and 2 bases from J, with 14 bases between. The length of the CDR3 is 14 residues. Germline V lookup: CDR1 MDHEN, CDR2 SYDVKM.

Ten or more counts support this clonotype. CDR3: CASTDRTTEAFF. CDR3 DNA sequence: TGTGCCAGCACCGACAGGACAACTGAAGCTTTCTTT. This chain joins TRBV12-3 or TRBV12-4 and TRBJ1-1, with D possibly matching TRBD1 (6 bases). The V gene lost 7 bases and the J gene lost 5 bases, with 11 bases spanning the gap. This CDR3 is 12 amino acids long.

This clonotype was found a few times. V gene TRBV7-9 combines with J gene TRBJ2-2; D ambiguous. V was trimmed by 1 base and J by 6 bases, leaving 9 bases between them. Per the germline V gene, CDR1 is SEHNR and CDR2 is FQNEAQ (reference sequence). This CDR3 contains 14 residues. The CDR3 bases are TGTGCCAGCAGCTTAGTAACCCAGCCCGGGGAGCTGTTTTTT. This encodes CASSLVTQPGELFF.

This clonotype has a handful of counts. The chain couples TRBV2 to TRBJ2-1; D is uncertain. CDR3 size: 14 residues. Trimming removed 5 bases from V and 1 base from J, with 9 bases in between. The germline V gene has CDR1 SNHLY and CDR2 FYNNEI. DNA of the CDR3: TGTGCCAGCAGTAAACGGTTGTCCTACAATGAGCAGTTCTTC. Translated, it gives CASSKRLSYNEQFF. The full variable domain, in which reference TRBV2 and TRBJ2-1 provide the parts outside the CDR3, is EPEVTQTPSHQVTQMGQEVILRCVPISNHLYFYWYRQILGQKVEFLVSFYNNEISEKSEIFDDQFSVERPDGSNFTLKIRSTKLEDSAMYFCASSKRLSYNEQFFGPGTRLTVL.

This rearrangement joins TRBV11-3 to TRBJ2-3; TRBD2 aligns across 11 bases. CDR1 SGHNT and CDR2 YENEEA come from the germline V gene. The ends lost 5 bases at V and 5 bases at J; junction bases unmatched: 3. CDR3 length: 14 residues. Here the CDR3 DNA reads TGTGCCAGCAGCCTGACTAGCGGGGAAGATACGCAGTATTTT. Translating it yields CASSLTSGEDTQYF.

This clonotype was counted between two and nine times. The rearrangement links TRBV5-1 to TRBJ2-1, with 9 bases fitting TRBD1. The CDR3 totals 16 residues. CDR1 and CDR2 from the germline V gene are SGHRS and YFSETQ. V lost 3 bases, J lost 5 bases, and 9 bases stayed unmatched. DNA of the CDR3: TGCGCCAGCAGCTCAGGCTCCGGGACAGGGAACAATGAGCAGTTCTTC. Amino acids: CASSSGSGTGNNEQFF.

This chain connects TRBV5-1 to TRBJ2-3; 10 bases align to TRBD1. Germline V gene sequence: CDR1 SGHRS, CDR2 YFSETQ. The CDR3 loop spans 15 amino acids. V was pared by 6 bases and J by 5 bases, with 9 bases of the junction left unmatched. The CDR3 spells CASTRQGAWEDTQYF. The CDR3 DNA is TGCGCCAGCACCCGACAGGGGGCATGGGAAGATACGCAGTATTTT.

The chain recombines TRBV29-1 with TRBJ2-1, with D maybe TRBD1 (6 bases). The length of the CDR3 is 14 residues. Germline CDR1 and CDR2: SQVTM and ANQGSEA. V was cut by 4 bases and J by 4 bases, with 14 bases left in between. CDR3 region: CSVASGTLYNEQFF. DNA of the CDR3: TGCAGCGTTGCATCCGGGACACTTTACAATGAGCAGTTCTTC.

This sequence joins TRBV24-1 and TRBJ2-1, with TRBD2 matching over 14 bases. V was pared by 0 bases and J by 10 bases, with 4 bases of the junction left unmatched. This CDR3 region has 16 residues. Germline V gene lookup returns CDR1 KGHDR and CDR2 SFDVKD. CDR3 region: CATSDLGTSGRGEQFF. CDR3 bases: TGTGCCACCAGTGATTTGGGGACTAGCGGGAGAGGGGAGCAGTTCTTC.

J is TRBJ2-5 and V is TRBV5-1; 7 bases are shared with TRBD2. The CDR3 length is 15 residues. V was clipped by 4 bases and J by 5 bases; unmatched bases: 11. Per germline, CDR1 SGHRS and CDR2 YFSETQ. This CDR3 is CASSPSGREKETQYF. In nucleotides, the CDR3 is TGCGCCAGCAGCCCCTCCGGGCGGGAGAAGGAGACCCAGTACTTC.

This clonotype turned up a few times. The chain employs TRBV27 and TRBJ2-7; TRBD1 matches 12 bases. V trimming: 1 base; J trimming: 7 bases; junction bases outside the gene matches: 11. Looked up from germline, CDR1 is MNHEY and CDR2 is SMNVEV (reference sequence). CDR3 length: 17 amino acids. DNA of the CDR3: TGTGCCAGCAGTTTATTTGGGACAGGGGGCGGTCTCTCGGAGCAGTACTTC. It yields the protein CASSLFGTGGGLSEQYF.

This clonotype was counted only a few times. The chain uses TRBV12-3 or TRBV12-4 and TRBJ2-3; possible D gene TRBD1, 6 bases. CDR3 length equals 13 residues. The V and J ends lost 3 bases and 4 bases respectively, with 8 bases between them. The CDR3 DNA follows: TGTGCCAGCAGTTTCCAGGGGTCAGATACGCAGTATTTT. This gives the protein CASSFQGSDTQYF.